The present T cell receptor beta chain was sequenced within a study of cytomegalovirus exposure and HLA in healthy donors. A remark on this clone: The antigen remains unidentified.

With 60 Vbeta and 13 Jbeta primers, the PCR was carried out. Clones were read by immunoSEQ multiplex PCR, and TCRdb kept only the in-frame ones, dropping some. Seen here are some 67,000 clones, 70% to 90% observed once, and the top ten hold around 2.9%. Findings and caveats of the study: It emerged from a later analysis that several of the most significant clusters appeared to be linked to common viral pathogens. TCR beta sequences reportedly predicted most subjects' HLA-A and HLA-B alleles accurately. The authors confirmed in vitro that a few CMV-associated chains were specific for CMV antigens. Reports credit the classifier with highly specific, highly sensitive diagnosis of cytomegalovirus status.

Germline V gene data show CDR1 as SGHRS and CDR2 as YFSETQ. The CDR3 contains 16 residues. The ends lost 3 bases at V and 7 bases at J; junction bases unmatched: 10. The sequencing sample was made of PBMCs. V and J are TRBV5-1 and TRBJ2-1, with 10 bases fitting TRBD1. The receptor was derived from a woman younger than 45 in good health and CMV-seronegative. The CDR3 reads CASSWAGTGVVNEQFF. In nucleotides, the CDR3 is TGCGCCAGCAGCTGGGCGGGGACAGGGGTTGTGAATGAGCAGTTCTTC.